Listed below are T cell receptor beta chains from one sample, sequenced in a study of control samples from healthy donors and cancer patients. Method: immunoSEQ multiplex PCR; TCRdb's copy keeps in-frame clones and lacks some. The table lists about 82,000 clones, about 93% of them singletons. The sequenced material came from blood. All receptors derive from a woman aged 18-29 years in good health. Both conserved end residues are part of each CDR3. D genes are given only for firm matches. Clone size appears in some rows only: once, few, many, or a class for an expanded clone.

TRBD2	TRBJ2-7	TRBV7-2	.	TGTGCCAGCAGCTTAGGGTCTAGCGGGGTCTACGAGCAGTACTTC	CASSLGSSGVYEQYF
.	TRBJ2-1	TRBV28	.	TGTGCCAGCAGTTCCGAAAGGGAGAGAGGGAAGTTCTTC	CASSSERERGKFF
.	TRBJ1-5	TRBV19	.	TGTGCCAGTAGTATAACAAGCTATAGCAATCAGCCCCAGCATTTT	CASSITSYSNQPQHF
.	TRBJ1-5	TRBV11-2	.	TGTGCCAGCAGCCTTTGGGGCAATCAGCCCCAGCATTTT	CASSLWGNQPQHF
.	TRBJ2-4	TRBV18	.	TGTGCCAGCTCACGAGTGGAGGCGGCCAAAAACATTCAGTACTTC	CASSRVEAAKNIQYF
TRBD2	TRBJ2-5	TRBV5-1	.	TGCGCCAGCAGCTTGAGCAGCGGGGAGGGAGAGACCCAGTACTTC	CASSLSSGEGETQYF
TRBD1	TRBJ1-2	TRBV6-1	.	TGTGCCAGCAGTGAAGATGACAGGGCTTGGGGCTACACCTTC	CASSEDDRAWGYTF
.	TRBJ2-3	TRBV24-1	few	TGTGCCACCAGTGGAAGGGGTCCCACAGATACGCAGTATTTT	CATSGRGPTDTQYF
TRBD1	TRBJ2-5	TRBV27	.	TGTGCCAGTGGGACAGTAGCGGAGACCCAGTACTTC	CASGTVAETQYF
.	TRBJ1-1	TRBV27	once	TGTGCCAGCAGTAATCTAAGAGGGGACGGCACTGAAGCTTTCTTT	CASSNLRGDGTEAFF
.	TRBJ1-4	TRBV5-5	.	TGTGCCAGCAGCTTGGCTGGCCAAAGGGGAGAAAAACTGTTTTTT	CASSLAGQRGEKLFF
.	TRBJ2-1	TRBV12-3/TRBV12-4	.	TGTGCCAGCAGCGGGTCGTATGAGCAGTTCTTC	CASSGSYEQFF
.	TRBJ1-2	TRBV28	few	TGTGCCAGCAGCCCCATCGGGAAGGCAGCTAACTATGGCTACACCTTC	CASSPIGKAANYGYTF
TRBD1	TRBJ2-7	TRBV5-4	.	TGTGCCAGCAGCAGGCCGGGACAGCAAGCCTACGAGCAGTACTTC	CASSRPGQQAYEQYF
.	TRBJ2-1	TRBV19	.	TGTGCCAGTAGTATAGATCTGGGGGAGAGCTCCTACAATGAGCAGTTCTTC	CASSIDLGESSYNEQFF
.	TRBJ2-3	TRBV7-8	.	TGTGCCAGCAGCTTTCCGGGGTACGATACGCAGTATTTT	CASSFPGYDTQYF
.	TRBJ1-2	TRBV27	.	TGTGCCAGCAGTTTTGGGCGGGCTCTCGGTGGCTACACCTTC	CASSFGRALGGYTF
TRBD2	TRBJ2-7	TRBV5-6	.	TGTGCCAGCAGCTTGGTTAGCGGGAGGGCTTTAGGCTACGAGCAGTACTTC	CASSLVSGRALGYEQYF
.	TRBJ1-2	TRBV9	.	TGTGCCAGCAGCGTGGGAGGACAGTACTATGGCTACACCTTC	CASSVGGQYYGYTF
TRBD1	TRBJ1-1	TRBV6-6	.	TGTGCCAGCAGATACGTACAGGGGAGGATGAACACTGAAGCTTTCTTT	CASRYVQGRMNTEAFF
.	TRBJ1-3	TRBV28	.	TGTGCCAGCAGTTTAGCGGACCCTCCCATATATTTT	CASSLADPPIYF
.	TRBJ2-7	TRBV11-2	.	TGTGCCAGCAGCCTATACAGCTCCTACGAGCAGTACTTC	CASSLYSSYEQYF